This TCR beta chain was sequenced during a study of T cell repertoires in cytomegalovirus infection. Study-level information: The study used recently identified HLA-C-restricted and well-studied HLA-B-restricted CMV epitopes. It can be stated that public TCR beta signatures indicated CMV infection as well as a matching HLA type.

The CDR3 is 18 residues long. Unmatched junction bases numbered 7, after V lost 0 bases and J lost 3 bases. CDR1 is MGHRA and CDR2 is YSYEKL in the germline V gene. TCRdb reprocessed the reads via MiXCR and lists one record per CDR3 protein. The sample holds under 350,000 distinct CDR3 sequences, 20% to 25% seen once. Study results and caveats: It was HLA-C-restricted CMV-specific TCR beta clonotypes that dominated the response ex vivo. People with CMV and the relevant HLA were identified by cumulative public TCR beta family frequency.

Of note for this clonotype: The antigen is unknown.

Source: cultured PBMCs, taken from culture after CMV antigen stimulation. The chain is built from TRBV4-1 and TRBJ2-7; 14 nucleotides match TRBD2. The TCR was taken from a human donor in good health (CMV status not recorded). Some clones in this sample may be carry-over from other donors' samples. The CDR3 nucleotides read TGCGCCAGCAGCCAAGAAAGAGGGGGACTAGCGGGAGACTACGAGCAGTACTTC. Protein sequence: CASSQERGGLAGDYEQYF.